These 25 T cell receptor beta chains were all obtained from the same sample, sequenced in a study of cytotoxic CD8 clonotypes in ibrutinib-treated CLL. Profiling relied on immunoSEQ multiplex PCR, and the TCRdb table lists in-frame clones only, not all of them. The data show under 200,000 clones, approximately 80% seen once. The material was PBMCs, obtained after 24 months of ibrutinib treatment. These TCRs come from a human donor with chronic lymphocytic leukemia.

CDR3 nucleotide sequence: TGCGCCAGCAGCCTCTCGGGGGTCTCTAGCAATCAGCCCCAGCATTTT. Protein sequence: CASSLSGVSSNQPQHF. The chain couples TRBV5-1 to TRBJ1-5; a weak D match, TRBD1 (5 bases). The CDR3 consists of 16 residues. The germline V gene has CDR1 SGHRS and CDR2 YFSETQ. With 4 bases removed from V and 0 bases from J, the gap between germline ends came to 14 bases.

The CDR3 DNA reads TGTGCCAGCAGCTTGGCAGGAGGCGCCTACGAGCAGTACTTC. This sequence encodes CASSLAGGAYEQYF. This chain links TRBV5-6 with TRBJ2-7, with D possibly matching TRBD2 (5 bases). Per germline, CDR1 SGHDT and CDR2 YYEEEE. This CDR3 comprises 14 residues. Between the trimmed V and J ends, which lost 0 bases and 2 bases, there was a span of 9 bases. The full variable domain, rest sourced from reference TRBV5-6 and TRBJ2-7, is DAGVTQSPTHLIKTRGQQVTLRCSPKSGHDTVSWYQQALGQGPQFIFQYYEEEERQRGNFPDRFSGHQFPNYSSELNVNALLLGDSALYLCASSLAGGAYEQYFGPGTRLTVT.

The chain is built from TRBV20-1 and TRBJ1-2; unclear D gene. The CDR3 length is 10 residues. Germline V CDR1 and CDR2: DFQATT, SNEGSKA (reference sequence). Trimming stripped 3 bases from V and 6 bases from J, with 5 bases between. DNA for the CDR3: TGCAGTGCTAGTATGGATGGCTACACCTTC. Its protein product is CSASMDGYTF.

The V and J genes are TRBV6-5 and TRBJ2-1, with 12 bases matching TRBD2. CDR1 and CDR2 (germline): MNHEY, SVGAGI. The CDR3 sequence is 15 residues long. The V gene end was trimmed by 5 bases and the J gene end by 6 bases; junction bases not matched to a gene: 5. The CDR3 sequence is CASSPWTSGINEQFF. For the CDR3, the DNA is TGTGCCAGCAGTCCTTGGACTAGCGGGATCAATGAGCAGTTCTTC.

J is TRBJ1-3 and V is TRBV19; D is unclear. Germline V gene data show CDR1 as LNHDA and CDR2 as SQIVND (reference sequence). The CDR3 is 13 residues long. V lost 10 bases to trimming and J lost 2 bases, with 12 bases between them. The CDR3 loop is CATRRNTGNTIYF. DNA of the CDR3: TGTGCCACCCGACGGAATACTGGAAACACCATATATTTT.

The chain links TRBV5-4 to TRBJ1-1; the D is unclear. Germline loops: CDR1 SGHNT, CDR2 YYREEE (reference sequence). V shed 4 bases and J shed 0 bases, with 4 bases lying between them. There are 12 residues in the CDR3. The CDR3 is CASSVMNTEAFF. The CDR3 nucleotides read TGTGCCAGCAGCGTCATGAACACTGAAGCTTTCTTT.

In this sample, this clone turned up a few times. The chain employs TRBV5-1 and TRBJ2-5; tentative D call: TRBD1 (5 bases). The CDR3 runs to 15 residues. V shed 0 bases and J shed 4 bases, with 13 bases lying between them. Germline V gene sequence: CDR1 SGHRS, CDR2 YFSETQ. CDR3 residues: CASSLGGRVRETQYF. For the CDR3, the DNA is TGCGCCAGCAGCTTGGGCGGCAGGGTGCGAGAGACCCAGTACTTC.

This rearrangement joins TRBV28 to TRBJ2-7; 11 positions agree with TRBD2. Germline CDR1 is MDHEN and CDR2 is SYDVKM. This CDR3 comprises 15 residues. Trimming cost V 6 bases and J 6 bases; bases outside gene matches: 10. The chain's CDR3 is CASSPLLLAGVEQYF. CDR3 coding DNA: TGTGCCAGCAGCCCCCTCCTACTAGCGGGAGTCGAGCAGTACTTC.

The V and J genes are TRBV7-2 and TRBJ1-1; D uncertain. The CDR3 totals 16 residues. Germline assignment: CDR1 SGHTA and CDR2 FQGNSA. Deletions cut 4 bases from V and 3 bases from J, with 18 bases between. CDR3 protein: CASSSTDSRVHTEAFF. CDR3 nucleotides: TGTGCCAGCAGCTCCACGGACTCTCGGGTACACACTGAAGCTTTCTTT.

The chain links TRBV30 to TRBJ2-3, with D maybe TRBD2 (7 bases). This CDR3 has 15 residues. Germline V gives CDR1 GTSNPN, CDR2 SVGIG (reference sequence). The V gene lost 2 bases and the J gene lost 5 bases, with 17 bases spanning the gap. Written as DNA, the CDR3 is TGTGCCTGGAGTCGAGGGGGGGCCTCGCTAGATACGCAGTATTTT. Residues: CAWSRGGASLDTQYF.

In nucleotides, the CDR3 is TGTGCCAGCAGCTTAGGAGAACTATATCATGGCTACACCTTC. This encodes CASSLGELYHGYTF. The J gene is TRBJ1-2, the V gene TRBV5-4; D is unresolved. Trimming shortened V by 2 bases and J by 6 bases, and 14 bases separated the two germline ends. The CDR3 sequence is 14 residues long. CDR1 is SGHNT and CDR2 is YYREEE in the germline V gene (reference sequence).

This chain uses TRBV27 with TRBJ2-5; 7 bases are a match to TRBD2. The J call may be incorrect, as the DNA end agrees better with TRBJ2-7. Germline V gene sequence: CDR1 MNHEY, CDR2 SMNVEV (reference sequence). The CDR3 totals 18 residues. CDR3 sequence: CASSLGSRGRGQSYEQYF. The CDR3 DNA follows: TGTGCCAGCAGTTTGGGCTCACGTGGGAGGGGTCAATCCTACGAGCAGTACTTC.

The chain uses TRBV10-1 and TRBJ2-4; D gene uncertain. Germline loops: CDR1 WNHNN, CDR2 SYGVQD (reference sequence). The CDR3 spans 11 residues. Between the trimmed V and J ends, which lost 6 bases and 8 bases, there was a span of 8 bases. CDR3 nucleotides: TGCGCCAGCAGGGTGGAAGACATTCAGTACTTC. Amino acids: CASRVEDIQYF.

The CDR3: CASSFQGLAGSNTGELFF. The CDR3 DNA is TGTGCCAGCAGTTTTCAAGGTCTCGCGGGATCGAACACCGGGGAGCTGTTTTTT. The rearrangement links TRBV27 to TRBJ2-2; perhaps TRBD2 as D (6 bases). The germline gives CDR1 MNHEY, CDR2 SMNVEV (reference sequence). The CDR3 is made up of 18 amino acids. Trimming took off 3 bases at V and 0 bases at J, with 17 bases between the two ends.

About this clone: Mismatch with germline at one junction end may stem from a read error. The chain uses TRBV29-1 and TRBJ1-1, with TRBD1 identical over 12 bases. Per germline, CDR1 SQVTM and CDR2 ANQGSEA. CDR3 length: 13 residues. This CDR3 is CSVAGTGGAIQIF. DNA for the CDR3: TGCAGCGTTGCCGGGACAGGGGGCGCGATCCAGATCTTT.

This chain connects TRBV27 to TRBJ2-3, with unresolved D. Trimming left V 2 bases short and J 8 bases short, with 14 bases between. Per germline, CDR1 MNHEY and CDR2 SMNVEV (reference sequence). There are 14 residues in the CDR3. The DNA for the CDR3 is TGTGCCAGCAGTTTAACCAGCCCTCAGTTTACGCAGTATTTT. It yields the protein CASSLTSPQFTQYF.

This chain joins TRBV7-6 and TRBJ2-5, with 7 bases fitting TRBD2. Germline values: CDR1 SGHVS, CDR2 FNYEAQ. CDR3 length: 13 amino acids. Losses at the gene ends were 4 bases for V and 1 base for J; bases not matched to a gene: 0. The CDR3, as DNA: TGTGCCAGCAGCTCGGGGGGCCAAGAGACCCAGTACTTC. It yields the protein CASSSGGQETQYF.

The CDR3: CASSPRTSGLNEQFF. The CDR3 DNA reads as TGTGCCAGCAGCCCTCGGACTAGCGGGCTGAATGAGCAGTTCTTC. This chain links TRBV7-9 with TRBJ2-1; 11 bases agree with TRBD2. The CDR3 has 15 residues. After removal of 5 bases from V and 7 bases from J, the junction contained 7 bases not matched to a gene. Germline CDR1 and CDR2: SEHNR and FQNEAQ (reference sequence). The full variable domain, its missing parts supplied by reference TRBV7-9 and TRBJ2-1, is DTGVSQNPRHKITKRGQNVTFRCDPISEHNRLYWYRQTLGQGPEFLTYFQNEAQLEKSRLLSDRFSAERPKGSFSTLEIQRTEQGDSAMYLCASSPRTSGLNEQFFGPGTRLTVL.

The sample holds a few counts of this clone. The rearrangement joins TRBV30 to TRBJ1-2; D unclear. Germline loops: CDR1 GTSNPN, CDR2 SVGIG (reference sequence). This CDR3 is built from 13 residues. The V end was cut by 0 bases, the J end by 5 bases, with 10 bases between. CDR3 sequence (DNA): TGTGCCTGGAGTGTACTTAACGGGTATGGCTACACCTTC. Translated, it gives CAWSVLNGYGYTF.

The rearrangement uses TRBV6-5 and TRBJ1-1; TRBD1 is a possible D gene (5 bases). Trimming stripped 6 bases from V and 0 bases from J, with 11 bases between. The CDR3 spans 14 residues. Looked up from germline, CDR1 is MNHEY and CDR2 is SVGAGI. This chain's CDR3 is CASSRAGLNTEAFF. CDR3 DNA: TGTGCCAGCAGCCGCGCAGGGTTGAACACTGAAGCTTTCTTT.

The gene calls are TRBV6-4 and TRBJ1-6; D possibly corresponds to TRBD1 (5 bases). V was trimmed by 4 bases and J by 7 bases, leaving 14 bases between them. The germline CDR1 and CDR2 sequences are MRHNA and SNTAGT. This CDR3 is built from 15 residues. The chain's CDR3 is CASSVAGSSNSPLHF. The CDR3 DNA reads TGTGCCAGCAGTGTGGCAGGGTCTTCCAATTCACCCCTCCACTTT.

The rearrangement links TRBV19 to TRBJ2-1; D unresolved. The CDR3 loop spans 13 amino acids. In germline, CDR1 is LNHDA, CDR2 SQIVND (reference sequence). Between the trimmed V and J ends, which lost 0 bases and 15 bases, there was a span of 15 bases. CDR3 amino acids: CASSIDPHHYGFF. CDR3 bases: TGTGCCAGTAGTATAGACCCCCACCACTACGGGTTCTTC. Full variable domain (outside the CDR3, taken from reference TRBV19 and TRBJ2-1): DGGITQSPKYLFRKEGQNVTLSCEQNLNHDAMYWYRQDPGQGLRLIYYSQIVNDFQKGDIAEGYSVSREKKESFPLTVTSAQKNPTAFYLCASSIDPHHYGFFGPGTRLTVL.

This clone has only one observation. The chain joins TRBV5-6 to TRBJ1-3, with D tentatively TRBD1 (5 bases). Per germline, CDR1 SGHDT and CDR2 YYEEEE. V lost 5 bases, J lost 1 base, and 13 bases lay in between. The CDR3 is 15 residues long. CDR3 residues: CASSGAAGSGNTIYF. Written as DNA, the CDR3 is TGTGCCAGCAGTGGGGCCGCGGGATCTGGAAACACCATATATTTT. Full variable domain (remainder filled in from reference TRBV5-6 and TRBJ1-3): DAGVTQSPTHLIKTRGQQVTLRCSPKSGHDTVSWYQQALGQGPQFIFQYYEEEERQRGNFPDRFSGHQFPNYSSELNVNALLLGDSALYLCASSGAAGSGNTIYFGEGSWLTVV.

The chain joins TRBV2 to TRBJ1-1; D uncertain. Trimming cost V 1 base and J 3 bases, with 12 bases left between them. The CDR3 spans 15 residues. Germline CDR1 reads SNHLY; CDR2 reads FYNNEI. The CDR3 spells CASSEESTPYTEAFF. The CDR3 DNA is TGTGCCAGCAGTGAAGAGTCGACACCCTACACTGAAGCTTTCTTT.

By share, this clone counts as medium-sized (0.01 to 0.1%). The V gene is TRBV28, the J gene TRBJ1-2; D not certain. The CDR3 runs 13 residues. Between the trimmed V and J ends, which lost 8 bases and 6 bases, there was a span of 16 bases. Looked up from germline, CDR1 is MDHEN and CDR2 is SYDVKM. The CDR3 DNA reads TGTGCCAGCTTCATCGTGTCCTCTAATGGCTACACCTTC. This gives the protein CASFIVSSNGYTF.